This TCR beta chain was observed in a study of shared clonotypes between healthy human individuals. The study's findings and limits: All-four-donor shared clonotypes had higher generation probabilities than non-shared clonotypes did. Represented genetic and exposure-history diversity was restricted by having few donors.

Details on this clone: Its target is not known.

Some clones are missing from TCRdb's copy, which holds only in-frame ones; the method was immunoSEQ multiplex PCR. The profile covers about 2.2 million clones, with roughly 93% appearing a single time and approximately 1.7% taken by the ten largest. Germline V gene sequence: CDR1 SEHNR, CDR2 FQNEAQ (reference sequence). The CDR3 runs to 14 residues. Trimming removed 7 bases from V and 3 bases from J, with 12 bases in between. CD45RO negativity and positive selection for CCR7 defined naive CD8 cells, a population that excluded terminally differentiated effector memory CD45RA+ cells. This chain joins TRBV7-9 and TRBJ1-4; the D is unclear. Sequenced input: naive CD8+ T cells from PBMCs. The receptor's source is a man aged 18 to 29 in good health. Some clones in this sample may be carry-over from other donors' samples. As DNA, the CDR3 is TGTGCCAGCAAATTGCCGTCGCCTAATGAAAAACTGTTTTTT. This sequence encodes CASKLPSPNEKLFF. The full variable domain, with the rest looked up from reference TRBV7-9 and TRBJ1-4, is DTGVSQNPRHKITKRGQNVTFRCDPISEHNRLYWYRQTLGQGPEFLTYFQNEAQLEKSRLLSDRFSAERPKGSFSTLEIQRTEQGDSAMYLCASKLPSPNEKLFFGSGTQLSVL.